What follows are 6 T cell receptor beta chains derived from one specimen sequenced in a study of early stage breast cancer tumors. The method was immunoSEQ multiplex PCR; TCRdb's version includes in-frame clones alone and lacks a portion of them. The sample consists of 4,000 or so clones, 65% to 80% of them appearing once. Sequenced sample: breast tumor tissue. These receptors came from a person aged 35 to 50 with breast cancer.

This clone appeared a single time. The chain couples TRBV6-5 to TRBJ2-3, with TRBD2 identical over 7 bases. The junction had 7 bases not matched to a gene; V was cut back by 6 bases and J by 1 base. This CDR3 contains 15 residues. In germline, CDR1 is MNHEY, CDR2 SVGAGI. The CDR3 nucleotides are TGTGCCAGCAGGTCGGGACTATCGGGCACAGATACGCAGTATTTT. This codes for CASRSGLSGTDTQYF.

V usage is TRBV19 and J usage is TRBJ2-3, with unresolved D. The CDR3 loop spans 11 amino acids. Looked up from germline, CDR1 is LNHDA and CDR2 is SQIVND (reference sequence). V was shortened by 5 bases and J by 6 bases, with 6 bases between the two germline ends. The CDR3 DNA follows: TGTGCCAGTAGTGTGTCGGATACGCAGTATTTT. Translating it yields CASSVSDTQYF.

The rearrangement links TRBV6-5 to TRBJ2-1; D possibly matches TRBD1 or TRBD2 (5 bases each). V lost 0 bases and J 8 bases, leaving 8 bases between the germline ends. This CDR3 contains 13 residues. Germline V gene lookup returns CDR1 MNHEY and CDR2 SVGAGI. CDR3 DNA sequence: TGTGCCAGCAGTTACTCTCAGGGACATGAGCAGTTCTTC. Its translation is CASSYSQGHEQFF.

About this clone: The same CDR3 is also encoded by other DNA sequences in this sample. This chain joins TRBV19 and TRBJ2-7; D uncertain. This CDR3 has 12 residues. V was clipped by 5 bases and J by 4 bases, with 9 bases between them. The germline CDR1 and CDR2 sequences are LNHDA and SQIVND (reference sequence). The CDR3 loop is CASSETEYEQYF. The CDR3 nucleotides are TGTGCCAGTAGTGAAACAGAGTACGAGCAGTACTTC. Using reference TRBV19 and TRBJ2-7 for the parts outside the CDR3, the full variable domain is DGGITQSPKYLFRKEGQNVTLSCEQNLNHDAMYWYRQDPGQGLRLIYYSQIVNDFQKGDIAEGYSVSREKKESFPLTVTSAQKNPTAFYLCASSETEYEQYFGPGTRLTVT.

The chain employs TRBV19 and TRBJ1-1, with D perhaps matching TRBD1 (5 bases). The V end was cut by 5 bases, the J end by 7 bases, with 14 bases between. The CDR3 length is 13 residues. Per the germline V gene, CDR1 is LNHDA and CDR2 is SQIVND (reference sequence). As DNA, the CDR3 is TGTGCCAGTAGTTCGCAGGGTATTGGTGAAGCTTTCTTT. Amino acid sequence: CASSSQGIGEAFF.

This sequence joins TRBV5-6 and TRBJ1-4; 8 positions match TRBD1. Losses at the gene ends were 0 bases for V and 8 bases for J; bases not matched to a gene: 6. Germline V gene lookup returns CDR1 SGHDT and CDR2 YYEEEE. The CDR3 contains 15 residues. DNA of the CDR3: TGTGCCAGCAGCTTGGCCGCAGGGGGCACCGAAAAACTGTTTTTT. It codes for CASSLAAGGTEKLFF.